This T cell receptor beta chain is drawn from a study of cytomegalovirus exposure and HLA in healthy donors. With 60 Vbeta and 13 Jbeta primers, the PCR was carried out. Clones were sequenced by immunoSEQ multiplex PCR, and TCRdb holds only the in-frame ones, with some missing. Of 150,000 to 200,000 clones listed, around 76% are singletons. This receptor was taken from a female donor in good health and CMV-seronegative. The specimen sequenced was PBMCs.

CDR3 in amino acids: CASSLGGETSQPQHF. The CDR3 coding sequence is TGTGCCAGCAGTTTAGGGGGGGAAACTAGTCAGCCCCAGCATTTT. The chain employs TRBV6-6 and TRBJ1-5; D possibly corresponds to TRBD1 (6 bases). The CDR3 is 15 residues long. V was clipped by 4 bases and J by 6 bases, with 16 bases between them. From germline, CDR1 is MNHNY and CDR2 SVGAGI (reference sequence).